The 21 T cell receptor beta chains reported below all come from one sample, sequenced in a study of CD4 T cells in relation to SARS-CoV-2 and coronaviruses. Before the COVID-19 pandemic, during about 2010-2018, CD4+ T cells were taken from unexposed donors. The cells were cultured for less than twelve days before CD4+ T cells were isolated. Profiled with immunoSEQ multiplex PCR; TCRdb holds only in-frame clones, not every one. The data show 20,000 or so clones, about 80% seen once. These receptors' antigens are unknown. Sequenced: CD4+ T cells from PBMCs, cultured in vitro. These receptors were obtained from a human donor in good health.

The CDR3 sequence: CASSLAPGGGTEAFF. CDR3 bases: TGCGCCAGCAGCTTGGCCCCAGGGGGTGGCACTGAAGCTTTCTTT. This sequence joins TRBV5-1 and TRBJ1-1, with 7 bases matching TRBD1. V was pared by 0 bases and J by 4 bases, with 6 bases of the junction left unmatched. This CDR3 region has 15 residues. Germline loops: CDR1 SGHRS, CDR2 YFSETQ.

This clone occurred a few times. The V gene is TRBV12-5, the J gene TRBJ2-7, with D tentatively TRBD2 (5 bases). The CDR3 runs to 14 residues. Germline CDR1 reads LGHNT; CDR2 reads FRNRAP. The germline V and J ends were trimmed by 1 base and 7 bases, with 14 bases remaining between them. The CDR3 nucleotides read TGTGCTAGTGGTTTGGGGCTAGCTTCGGGTGAGCAGTACTTC. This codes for CASGLGLASGEQYF.

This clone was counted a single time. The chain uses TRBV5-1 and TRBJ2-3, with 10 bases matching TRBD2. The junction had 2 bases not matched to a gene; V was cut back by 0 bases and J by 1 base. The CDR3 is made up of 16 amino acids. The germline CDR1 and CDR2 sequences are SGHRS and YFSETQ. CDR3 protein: CASSLAGTSGTDTQYF. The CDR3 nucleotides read TGCGCCAGCAGCTTGGCGGGGACTAGCGGCACAGATACGCAGTATTTT.

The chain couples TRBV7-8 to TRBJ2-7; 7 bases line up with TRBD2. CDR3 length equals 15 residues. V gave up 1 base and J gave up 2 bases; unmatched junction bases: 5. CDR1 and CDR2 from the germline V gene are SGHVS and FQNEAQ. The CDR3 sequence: CASSLVLAETYEQYF. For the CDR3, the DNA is TGTGCCAGCAGCTTAGTGCTAGCGGAAACCTACGAGCAGTACTTC.

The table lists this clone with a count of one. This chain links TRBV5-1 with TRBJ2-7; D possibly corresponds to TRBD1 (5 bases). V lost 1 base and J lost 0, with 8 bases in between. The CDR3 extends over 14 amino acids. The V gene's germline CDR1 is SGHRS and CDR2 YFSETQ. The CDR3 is CASSLRQGSYEQYF. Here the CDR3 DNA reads TGCGCCAGCAGCTTGCGTCAGGGCTCCTACGAGCAGTACTTC.

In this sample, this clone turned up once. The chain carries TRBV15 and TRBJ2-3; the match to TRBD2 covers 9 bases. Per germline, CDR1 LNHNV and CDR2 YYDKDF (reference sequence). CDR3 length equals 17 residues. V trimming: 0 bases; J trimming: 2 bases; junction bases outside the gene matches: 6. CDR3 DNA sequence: TGTGCCACCAGCAGAGATCTGCTAGCGGGAACCACAGATACGCAGTATTTT. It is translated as CATSRDLLAGTTDTQYF.

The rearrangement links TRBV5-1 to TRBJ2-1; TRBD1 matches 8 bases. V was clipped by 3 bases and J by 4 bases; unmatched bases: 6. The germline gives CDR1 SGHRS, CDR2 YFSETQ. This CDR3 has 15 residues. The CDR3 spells CASSSGTGYYNEQFF. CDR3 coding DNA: TGCGCCAGCAGCTCCGGGACAGGCTATTACAATGAGCAGTTCTTC.

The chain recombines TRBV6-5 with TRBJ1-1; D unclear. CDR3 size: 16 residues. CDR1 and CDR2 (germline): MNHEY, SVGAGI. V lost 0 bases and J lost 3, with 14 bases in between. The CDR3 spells CASSYSYNGGDTEAFF. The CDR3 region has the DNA TGTGCCAGCAGTTACTCATACAATGGCGGAGACACTGAAGCTTTCTTT.

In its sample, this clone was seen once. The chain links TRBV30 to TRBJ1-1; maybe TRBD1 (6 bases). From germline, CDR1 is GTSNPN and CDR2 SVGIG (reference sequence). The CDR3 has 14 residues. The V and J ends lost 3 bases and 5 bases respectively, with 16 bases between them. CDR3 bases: TGTGCCTGGAGACGGGAGGGGGTTAAGACTGAAGCTTTCTTT. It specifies CAWRREGVKTEAFF.

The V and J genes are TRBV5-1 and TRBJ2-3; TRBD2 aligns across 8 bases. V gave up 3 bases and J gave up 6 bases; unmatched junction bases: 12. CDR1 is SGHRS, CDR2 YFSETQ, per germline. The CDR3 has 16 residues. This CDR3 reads CASSSSLSGGRDTQYF. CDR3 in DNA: TGCGCCAGCAGCTCATCACTCAGCGGGGGACGGGATACGCAGTATTTT.

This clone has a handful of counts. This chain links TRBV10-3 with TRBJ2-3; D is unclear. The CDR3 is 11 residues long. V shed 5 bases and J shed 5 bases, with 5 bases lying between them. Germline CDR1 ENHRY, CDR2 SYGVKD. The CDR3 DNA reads TGTGCCATCAGTCGAGGAGATACGCAGTATTTT. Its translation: CAISRGDTQYF.

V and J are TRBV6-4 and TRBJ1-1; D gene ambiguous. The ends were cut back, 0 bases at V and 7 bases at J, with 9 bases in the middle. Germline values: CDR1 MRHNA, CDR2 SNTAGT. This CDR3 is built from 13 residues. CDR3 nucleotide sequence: TGTGCCAGCAGTGACTCGAGAGGAGATGAAGCTTTCTTT. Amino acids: CASSDSRGDEAFF.

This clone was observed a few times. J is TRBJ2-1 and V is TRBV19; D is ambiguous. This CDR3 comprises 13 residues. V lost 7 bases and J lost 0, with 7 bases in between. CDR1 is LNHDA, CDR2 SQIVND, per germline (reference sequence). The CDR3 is CASTFSSYNEQFF. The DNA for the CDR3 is TGTGCCAGTACGTTCAGCTCCTACAATGAGCAGTTCTTC.

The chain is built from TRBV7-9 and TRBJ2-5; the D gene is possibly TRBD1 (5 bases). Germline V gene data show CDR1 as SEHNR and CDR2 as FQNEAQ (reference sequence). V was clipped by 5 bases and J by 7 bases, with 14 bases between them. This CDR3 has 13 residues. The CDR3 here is CASSPRQYGTQYF. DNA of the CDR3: TGTGCCAGCAGCCCGAGACAGTACGGGACCCAGTACTTC.

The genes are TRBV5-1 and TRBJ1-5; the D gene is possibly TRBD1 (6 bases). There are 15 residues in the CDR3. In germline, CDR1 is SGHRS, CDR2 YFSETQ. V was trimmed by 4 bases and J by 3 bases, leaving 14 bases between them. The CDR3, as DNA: TGCGCCAGCAGCCCCGGACAGTTTTACAATCAGCCCCAGCATTTT. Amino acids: CASSPGQFYNQPQHF.

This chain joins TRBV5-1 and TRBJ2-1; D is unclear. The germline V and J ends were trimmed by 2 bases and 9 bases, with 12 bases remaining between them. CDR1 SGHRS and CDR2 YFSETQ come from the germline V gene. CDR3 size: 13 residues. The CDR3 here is CASSLGPGGEQFF. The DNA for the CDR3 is TGCGCCAGCAGCTTAGGGCCGGGTGGTGAGCAGTTCTTC. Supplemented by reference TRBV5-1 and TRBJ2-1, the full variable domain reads KAGVTQTPRYLIKTRGQQVTLSCSPISGHRSVSWYQQTPGQGLQFLFEYFSETQRNKGNFPGRFSGRQFSNSRSEMNVSTLELGDSALYLCASSLGPGGEQFFGPGTRLTVL.

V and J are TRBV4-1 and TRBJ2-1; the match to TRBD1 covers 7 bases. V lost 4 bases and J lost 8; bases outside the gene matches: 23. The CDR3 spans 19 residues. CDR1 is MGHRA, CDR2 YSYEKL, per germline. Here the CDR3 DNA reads TGCGCCAGCAGCCTCCCCCCCCGGCAGTCACCCCAGGGGGTGTATGAGCAGTTCTTC. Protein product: CASSLPPRQSPQGVYEQFF.

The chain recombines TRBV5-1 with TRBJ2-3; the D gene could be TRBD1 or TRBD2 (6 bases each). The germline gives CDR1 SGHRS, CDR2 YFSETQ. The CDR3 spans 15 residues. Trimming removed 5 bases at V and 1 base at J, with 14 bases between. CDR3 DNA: TGCGCCAGCAGACCACCTGGGGGGCGCACAGATACGCAGTATTTT. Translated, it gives CASRPPGGRTDTQYF.

The CDR3 coding sequence is TGTGCCAGCAGTTCCCGACGGGACAGGGGTACTGAAGCTTTCTTT. Its translation: CASSSRRDRGTEAFF. The chain couples TRBV25-1 to TRBJ1-1; the match to TRBD1 covers 10 bases. The CDR3 runs to 15 residues. V shed 5 bases, J shed 5 bases, and the junction held 8 bases outside the gene matches. Germline V lookup: CDR1 MGHDK, CDR2 SYGVNS.

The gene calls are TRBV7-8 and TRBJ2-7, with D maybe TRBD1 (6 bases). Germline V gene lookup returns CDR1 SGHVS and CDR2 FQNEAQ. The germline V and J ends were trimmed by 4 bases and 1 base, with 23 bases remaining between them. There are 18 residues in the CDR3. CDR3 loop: CASSSPLRQASTSYEQYF. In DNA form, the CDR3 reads TGTGCCAGCAGCTCCCCTCTTAGACAGGCTTCTACTTCCTACGAGCAGTACTTC.

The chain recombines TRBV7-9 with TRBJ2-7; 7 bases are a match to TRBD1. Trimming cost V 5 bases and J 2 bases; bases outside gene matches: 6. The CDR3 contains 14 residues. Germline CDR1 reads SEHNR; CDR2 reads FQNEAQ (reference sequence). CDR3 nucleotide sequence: TGTGCCAGCAGCAAGGGGACAGTAGCCTACGAGCAGTACTTC. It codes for CASSKGTVAYEQYF.